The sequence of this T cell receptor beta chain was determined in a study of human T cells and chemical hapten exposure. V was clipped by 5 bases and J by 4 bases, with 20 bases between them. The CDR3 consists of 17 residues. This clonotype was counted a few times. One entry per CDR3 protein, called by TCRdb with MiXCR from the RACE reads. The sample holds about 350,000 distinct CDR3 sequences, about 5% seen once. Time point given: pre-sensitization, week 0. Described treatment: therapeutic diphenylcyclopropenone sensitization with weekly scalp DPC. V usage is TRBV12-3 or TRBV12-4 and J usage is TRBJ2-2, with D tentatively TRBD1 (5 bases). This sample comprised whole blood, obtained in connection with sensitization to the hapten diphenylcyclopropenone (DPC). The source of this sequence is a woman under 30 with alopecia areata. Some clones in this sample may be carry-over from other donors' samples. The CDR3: CASSPGGALMGTGELFF. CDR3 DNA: TGTGCCAGCAGTCCCGGTGGGGCCCTGATGGGCACCGGGGAGCTGTTTTTT.